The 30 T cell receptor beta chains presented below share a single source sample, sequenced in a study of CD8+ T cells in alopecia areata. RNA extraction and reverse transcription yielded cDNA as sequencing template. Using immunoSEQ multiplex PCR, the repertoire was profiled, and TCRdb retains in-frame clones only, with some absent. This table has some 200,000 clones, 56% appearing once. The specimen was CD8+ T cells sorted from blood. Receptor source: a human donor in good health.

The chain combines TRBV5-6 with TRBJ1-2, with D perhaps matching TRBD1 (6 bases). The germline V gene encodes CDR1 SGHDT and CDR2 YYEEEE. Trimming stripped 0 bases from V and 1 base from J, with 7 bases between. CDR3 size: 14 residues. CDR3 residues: CASSLADSNYGYTF. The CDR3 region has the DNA TGTGCCAGCAGCTTGGCGGACAGTAACTATGGCTACACCTTC.

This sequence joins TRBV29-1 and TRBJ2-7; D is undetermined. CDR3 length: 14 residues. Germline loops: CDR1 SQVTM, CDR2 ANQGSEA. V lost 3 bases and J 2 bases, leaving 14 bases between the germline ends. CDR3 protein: CSVETAGTAYEQYF. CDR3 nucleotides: TGCAGCGTTGAGACGGCCGGAACAGCCTACGAGCAGTACTTC.

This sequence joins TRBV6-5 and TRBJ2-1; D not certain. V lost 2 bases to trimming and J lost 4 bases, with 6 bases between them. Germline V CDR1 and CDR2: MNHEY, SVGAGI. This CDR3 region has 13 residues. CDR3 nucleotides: TGTGCCAGCAGTTACGGACGATACAATGAGCAGTTCTTC. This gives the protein CASSYGRYNEQFF.

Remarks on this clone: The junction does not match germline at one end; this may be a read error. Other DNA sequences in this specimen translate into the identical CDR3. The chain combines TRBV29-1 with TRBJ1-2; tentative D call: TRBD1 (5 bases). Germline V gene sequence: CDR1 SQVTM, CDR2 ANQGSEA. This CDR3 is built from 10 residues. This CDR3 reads CSVEGDGYTF. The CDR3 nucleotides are TGCAGCGTAGAAGGGGATGGCTACACCTTC.

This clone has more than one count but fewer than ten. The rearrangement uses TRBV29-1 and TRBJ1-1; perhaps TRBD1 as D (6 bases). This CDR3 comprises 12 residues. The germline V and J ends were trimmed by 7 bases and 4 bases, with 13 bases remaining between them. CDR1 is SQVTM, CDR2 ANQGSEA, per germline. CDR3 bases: TGCAGCGCTCCGACAGGAGCCACTGAAGCTTTCTTT. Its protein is CSAPTGATEAFF.

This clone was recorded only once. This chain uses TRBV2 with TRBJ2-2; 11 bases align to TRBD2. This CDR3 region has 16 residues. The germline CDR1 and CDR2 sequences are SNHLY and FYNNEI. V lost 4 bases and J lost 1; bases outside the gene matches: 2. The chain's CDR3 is CASSAGLAGNTGELFF. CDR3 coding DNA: TGTGCCAGCAGTGCTGGACTAGCGGGGAACACCGGGGAGCTGTTTTTT.

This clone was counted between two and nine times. The CDR3 reads CASSVDRGRTGELFF. The CDR3 DNA is TGTGCCAGCAGCGTAGACAGGGGGCGAACCGGGGAGCTGTTTTTT. The chain joins TRBV7-9 to TRBJ2-2; 10 nucleotides line up with TRBD1. Trimming took 5 bases from V and 5 from J; bases not matched to a gene: 5. Germline V gene data show CDR1 as SEHNR and CDR2 as FQNEAQ (reference sequence). This CDR3 has 15 amino acids. The variable domain in full, with the rest retrieved from reference TRBV7-9 and TRBJ2-2, is DTGVSQNPRHKITKRGQNVTFRCDPISEHNRLYWYRQTLGQGPEFLTYFQNEAQLEKSRLLSDRFSAERPKGSFSTLEIQRTEQGDSAMYLCASSVDRGRTGELFFGEGSRLTVL.

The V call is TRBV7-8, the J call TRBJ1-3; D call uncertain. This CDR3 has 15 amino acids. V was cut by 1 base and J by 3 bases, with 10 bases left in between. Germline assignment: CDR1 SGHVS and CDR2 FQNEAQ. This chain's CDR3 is CASSLGTGSGNTIYF. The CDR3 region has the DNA TGTGCCAGCAGCTTAGGGACGGGGAGTGGAAACACCATATATTTT.

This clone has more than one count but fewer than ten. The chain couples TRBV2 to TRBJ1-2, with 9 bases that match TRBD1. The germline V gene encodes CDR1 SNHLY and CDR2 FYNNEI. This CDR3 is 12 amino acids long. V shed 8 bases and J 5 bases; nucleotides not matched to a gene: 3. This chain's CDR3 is CASRGTGYGYTF. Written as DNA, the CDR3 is TGTGCCAGCCGTGGGACAGGGTATGGCTACACCTTC.

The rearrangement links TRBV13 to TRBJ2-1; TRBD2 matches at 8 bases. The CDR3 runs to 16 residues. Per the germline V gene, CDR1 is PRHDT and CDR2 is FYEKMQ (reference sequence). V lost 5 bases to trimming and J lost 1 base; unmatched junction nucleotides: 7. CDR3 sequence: CASSNQRGRSYNEQFF. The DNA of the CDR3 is TGTGCCAGCAGCAACCAGCGGGGGCGATCCTACAATGAGCAGTTCTTC.

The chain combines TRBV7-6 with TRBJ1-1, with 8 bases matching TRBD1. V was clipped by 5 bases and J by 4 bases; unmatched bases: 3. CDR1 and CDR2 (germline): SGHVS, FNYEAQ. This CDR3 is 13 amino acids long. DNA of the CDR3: TGTGCCAGCAGCCAAGACAGGGGCACTGAAGCTTTCTTT. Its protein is CASSQDRGTEAFF.

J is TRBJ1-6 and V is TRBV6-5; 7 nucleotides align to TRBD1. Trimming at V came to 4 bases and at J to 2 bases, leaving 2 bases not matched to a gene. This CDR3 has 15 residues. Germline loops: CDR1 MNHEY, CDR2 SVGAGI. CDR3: CASSWQGAYNSPLHF. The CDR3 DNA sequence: TGTGCCAGCAGTTGGCAGGGGGCCTATAATTCACCCCTCCACTTT.

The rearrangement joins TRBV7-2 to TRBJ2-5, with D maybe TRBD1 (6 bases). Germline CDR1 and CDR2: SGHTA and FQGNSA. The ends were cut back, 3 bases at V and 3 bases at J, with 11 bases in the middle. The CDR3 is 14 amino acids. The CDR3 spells CASSFFSGEETQYF. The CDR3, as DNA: TGTGCCAGCAGCTTTTTCTCAGGGGAAGAGACCCAGTACTTC.

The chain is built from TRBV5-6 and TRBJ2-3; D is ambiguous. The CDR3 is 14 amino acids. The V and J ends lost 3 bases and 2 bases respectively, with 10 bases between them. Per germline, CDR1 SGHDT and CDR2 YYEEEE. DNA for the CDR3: TGTGCCAGCAGCTCCATGTCGAACACAGATACGCAGTATTTT. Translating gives CASSSMSNTDTQYF.

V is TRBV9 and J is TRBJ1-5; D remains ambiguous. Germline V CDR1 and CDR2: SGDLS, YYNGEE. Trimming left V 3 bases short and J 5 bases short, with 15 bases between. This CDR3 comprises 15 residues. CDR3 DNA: TGTGCCAGCAGCGGCGATGGGTTGATCGATCAGCCCCAGCATTTT. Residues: CASSGDGLIDQPQHF.

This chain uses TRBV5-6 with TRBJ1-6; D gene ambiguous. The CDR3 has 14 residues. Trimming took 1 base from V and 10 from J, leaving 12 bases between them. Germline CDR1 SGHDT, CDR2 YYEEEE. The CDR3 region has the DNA TGTGCCAGCAGCTTGACCCTCTCGCGATCACCCCTCCACTTT. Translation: CASSLTLSRSPLHF.

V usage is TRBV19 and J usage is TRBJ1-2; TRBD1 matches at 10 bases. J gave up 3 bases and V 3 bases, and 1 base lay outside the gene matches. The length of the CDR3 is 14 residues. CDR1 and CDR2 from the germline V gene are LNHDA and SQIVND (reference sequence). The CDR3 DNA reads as TGTGCCAGTAGTATCGGGACAGGGGACTATGGCTACACCTTC. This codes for CASSIGTGDYGYTF.

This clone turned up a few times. This chain's CDR3 is CASSLTPNYGYTF. The CDR3 DNA follows: TGTGCCAGCAGCCTAACACCTAACTATGGCTACACCTTC. This chain uses TRBV14 with TRBJ1-2; D call uncertain. CDR3 length: 13 residues. V dropped 4 bases and J dropped 0 bases, with 6 bases sitting between them. The germline gives CDR1 SGHDN, CDR2 FVKESK.

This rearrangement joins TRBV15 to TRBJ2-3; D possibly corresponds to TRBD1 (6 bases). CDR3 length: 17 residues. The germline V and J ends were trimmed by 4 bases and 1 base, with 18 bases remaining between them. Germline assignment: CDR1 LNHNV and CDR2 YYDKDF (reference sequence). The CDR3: CATSTPGQTKGTDTQYF. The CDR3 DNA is TGTGCCACCAGCACTCCCGGACAGACCAAGGGCACAGATACGCAGTATTTT.

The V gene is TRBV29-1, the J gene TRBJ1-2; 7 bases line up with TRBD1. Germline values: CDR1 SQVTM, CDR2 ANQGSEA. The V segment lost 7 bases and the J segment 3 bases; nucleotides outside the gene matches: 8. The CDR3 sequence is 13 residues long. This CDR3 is CSDLKGGDYGYTF. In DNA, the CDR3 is TGCAGCGACCTGAAAGGGGGCGACTATGGCTACACCTTC.

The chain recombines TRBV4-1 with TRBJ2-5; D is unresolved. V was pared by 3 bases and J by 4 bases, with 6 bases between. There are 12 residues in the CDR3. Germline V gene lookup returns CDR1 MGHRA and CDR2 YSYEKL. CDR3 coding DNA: TGCGCCAGCAGCCAGTCGGGAGAGACCCAGTACTTC. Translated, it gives CASSQSGETQYF.

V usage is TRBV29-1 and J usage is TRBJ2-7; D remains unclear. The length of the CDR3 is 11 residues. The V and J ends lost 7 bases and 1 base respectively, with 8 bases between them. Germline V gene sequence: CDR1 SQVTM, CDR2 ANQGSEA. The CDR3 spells CSAWHSYEQYF. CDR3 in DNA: TGCAGCGCTTGGCATTCCTACGAGCAGTACTTC.

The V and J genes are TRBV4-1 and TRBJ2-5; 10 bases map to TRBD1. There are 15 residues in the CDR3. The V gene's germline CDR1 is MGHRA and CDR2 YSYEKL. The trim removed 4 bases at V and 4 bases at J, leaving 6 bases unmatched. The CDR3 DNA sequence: TGCGCCAGCAGCCTCGGACAGGGGGATTCAGAGACCCAGTACTTC. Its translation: CASSLGQGDSETQYF.

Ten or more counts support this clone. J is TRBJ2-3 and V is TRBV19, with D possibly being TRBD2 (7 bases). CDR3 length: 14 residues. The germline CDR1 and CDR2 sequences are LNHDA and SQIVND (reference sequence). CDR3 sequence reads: CGSREGGGGNTQYF. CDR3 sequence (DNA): TGTGGGTCCCGGGAAGGGGGGGGCGGAAATACGCAGTATTTT.

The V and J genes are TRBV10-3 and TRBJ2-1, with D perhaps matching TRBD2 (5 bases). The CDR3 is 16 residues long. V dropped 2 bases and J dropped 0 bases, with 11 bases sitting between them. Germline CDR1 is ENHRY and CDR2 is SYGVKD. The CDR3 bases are TGTGCCATCAGTGAGGCCTTTGAGGGCTCCTACAATGAGCAGTTCTTC. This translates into CAISEAFEGSYNEQFF.

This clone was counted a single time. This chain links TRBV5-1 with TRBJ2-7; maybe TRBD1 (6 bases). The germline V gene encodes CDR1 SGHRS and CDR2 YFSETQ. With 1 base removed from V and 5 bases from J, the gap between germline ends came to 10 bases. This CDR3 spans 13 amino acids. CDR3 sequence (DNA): TGCGCCAGCAGCTTGAGAGGGGGAAACGAGCAGTACTTC. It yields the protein CASSLRGGNEQYF.

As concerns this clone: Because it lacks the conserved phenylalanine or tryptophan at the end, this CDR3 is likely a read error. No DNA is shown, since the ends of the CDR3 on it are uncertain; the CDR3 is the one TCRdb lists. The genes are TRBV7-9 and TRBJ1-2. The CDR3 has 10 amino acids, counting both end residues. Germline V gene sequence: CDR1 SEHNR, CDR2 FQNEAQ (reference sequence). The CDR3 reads CAKWRVEPSR.

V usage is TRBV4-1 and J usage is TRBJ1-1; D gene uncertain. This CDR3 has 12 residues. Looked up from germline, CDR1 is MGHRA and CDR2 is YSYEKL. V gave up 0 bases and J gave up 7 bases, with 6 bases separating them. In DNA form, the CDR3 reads TGCGCCAGCAGCCAAGATGGGATTGAAGCTTTCTTT. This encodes CASSQDGIEAFF.

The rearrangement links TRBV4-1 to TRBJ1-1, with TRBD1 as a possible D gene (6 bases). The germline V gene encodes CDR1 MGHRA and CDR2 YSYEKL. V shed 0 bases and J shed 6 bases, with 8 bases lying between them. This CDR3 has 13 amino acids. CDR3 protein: CASSQDRGAEAFF. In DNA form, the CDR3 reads TGCGCCAGCAGCCAAGATAGGGGGGCTGAAGCTTTCTTT.

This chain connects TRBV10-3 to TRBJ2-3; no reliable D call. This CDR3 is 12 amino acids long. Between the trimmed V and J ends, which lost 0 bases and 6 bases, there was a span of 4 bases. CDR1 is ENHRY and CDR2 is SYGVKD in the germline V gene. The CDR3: CAISESADTQYF. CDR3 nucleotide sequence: TGTGCCATCAGTGAGTCAGCGGATACGCAGTATTTT.